This T cell receptor (beta chain) comes out of a study of T-cell reconstitution after alpha-beta-depleted transplantation in children. Preparing the TCRbeta library involved the use of unique molecular identifiers. MiXCR was run by TCRdb on the PCR reads, yielding one entry per CDR3 protein. The sample has 350,000 to 400,000 distinct CDR3 sequences; roughly 14% are singletons. Specimen: PBMCs, collected from the stem cell graft. This clonotype originated in a human donor who donated a stem cell graft to a child with Fanconi anemia.

CDR3 bases: TGTGCCAGCAGCTCCTCTCCTAGCGGGTCAGATACGCAGTATTTT. Protein: CASSSSPSGSDTQYF. The chain joins TRBV7-8 to TRBJ2-3, with 8 bases matching TRBD2. The CDR3 is 15 residues long. V dropped 4 bases and J dropped 4; count of bases not matched to a gene: 7. CDR1 and CDR2 (germline): SGHVS, FQNEAQ.